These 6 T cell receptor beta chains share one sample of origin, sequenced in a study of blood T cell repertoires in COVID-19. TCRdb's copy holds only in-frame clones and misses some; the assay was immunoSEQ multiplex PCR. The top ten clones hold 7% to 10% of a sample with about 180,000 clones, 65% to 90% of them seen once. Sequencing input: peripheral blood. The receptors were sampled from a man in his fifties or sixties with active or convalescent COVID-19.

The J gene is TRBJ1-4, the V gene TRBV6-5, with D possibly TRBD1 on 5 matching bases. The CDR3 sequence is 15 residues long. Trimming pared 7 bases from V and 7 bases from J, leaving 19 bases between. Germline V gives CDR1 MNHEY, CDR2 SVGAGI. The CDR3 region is CASTPGGSAGEKLFF. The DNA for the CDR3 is TGTGCCAGCACCCCTGGGGGGTCGGCGGGTGAAAAACTGTTTTTT.

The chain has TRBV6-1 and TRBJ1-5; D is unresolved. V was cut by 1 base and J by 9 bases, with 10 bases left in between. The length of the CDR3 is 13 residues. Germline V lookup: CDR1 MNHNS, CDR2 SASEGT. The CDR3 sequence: CASSEGEGWPQHF. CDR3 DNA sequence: TGTGCCAGCAGTGAAGGGGAGGGCTGGCCCCAGCATTTT.

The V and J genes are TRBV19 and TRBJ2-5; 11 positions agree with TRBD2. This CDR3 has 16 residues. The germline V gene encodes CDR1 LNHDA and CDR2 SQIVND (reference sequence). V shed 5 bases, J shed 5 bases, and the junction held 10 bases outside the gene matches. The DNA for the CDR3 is TGTGCCAGTAGTCCGATAGCGGGAGGGCGGGGGGAGACCCAGTACTTC. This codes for CASSPIAGGRGETQYF.

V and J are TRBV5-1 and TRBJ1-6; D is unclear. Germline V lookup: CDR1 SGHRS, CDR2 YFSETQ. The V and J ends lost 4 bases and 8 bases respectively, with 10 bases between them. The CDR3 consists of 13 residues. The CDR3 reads CASSPEIDSPLHF. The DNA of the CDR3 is TGCGCCAGCAGCCCGGAGATCGATTCACCCCTCCACTTT.

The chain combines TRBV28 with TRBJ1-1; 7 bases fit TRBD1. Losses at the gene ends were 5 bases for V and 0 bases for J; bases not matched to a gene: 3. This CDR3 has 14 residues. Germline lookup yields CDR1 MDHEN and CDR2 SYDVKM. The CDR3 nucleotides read TGTGCCAGCAGTGGACAGGCCTTGAACACTGAAGCTTTCTTT. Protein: CASSGQALNTEAFF.

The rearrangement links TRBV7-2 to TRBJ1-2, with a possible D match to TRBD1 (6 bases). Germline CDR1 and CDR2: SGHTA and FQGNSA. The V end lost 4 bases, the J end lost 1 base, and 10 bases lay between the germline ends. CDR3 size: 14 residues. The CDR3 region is CASSSPQGNYGYTF. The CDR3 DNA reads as TGTGCCAGCAGCTCCCCACAGGGTAACTATGGCTACACCTTC.